Listed here are 4 T cell receptor beta chains from one sample, sequenced in a study of T cell responses to AZD1222 COVID-19 vaccine. Method: immunoSEQ multiplex PCR; TCRdb's copy keeps in-frame clones and lacks some. The profile covers 100,000 or so clones, with approximately 91% appearing a single time and approximately 12% taken by the ten largest. Source: peripheral blood, taken on day 0 of AZD1222 vaccination. Receptors were obtained from an adult in good health.

V usage is TRBV9 and J usage is TRBJ2-5; the D is unclear. CDR1 and CDR2 from the germline V gene are SGDLS and YYNGEE. CDR3 size: 15 residues. The V gene lost 1 base and the J gene lost 6 bases, with 16 bases spanning the gap. CDR3 nucleotides: TGTGCCAGCAGCGTAAGTAGGAGCCCCCCGCAGACCCAGTACTTC. Translated, it gives CASSVSRSPPQTQYF.

V gene TRBV30 combines with J gene TRBJ1-1; D ambiguous. The germline gives CDR1 GTSNPN, CDR2 SVGIG (reference sequence). CDR3 length: 11 amino acids. Trimming removed 4 bases from V and 8 bases from J, with 11 bases in between. CDR3 in amino acids: CAWMKESEAFF. CDR3 nucleotide sequence: TGTGCCTGGATGAAGGAGAGCGAAGCTTTCTTT.

The chain links TRBV4-1 to TRBJ2-1; no firm D call. The CDR3 is 14 residues long. The V end lost 2 bases, the J end lost 5 bases, and 10 bases lay between the germline ends. CDR1 and CDR2 from the germline V gene are MGHRA and YSYEKL. CDR3 sequence reads: CASSQTLPNNEQFF. Written as DNA, the CDR3 is TGCGCCAGCAGCCAAACCCTCCCCAACAATGAGCAGTTCTTC.

This rearrangement joins TRBV28 to TRBJ2-5, with TRBD1 matching over 8 bases. This CDR3 is built from 15 residues. V dropped 6 bases and J dropped 8; count of bases not matched to a gene: 14. CDR1 is MDHEN, CDR2 SYDVKM, per germline. In DNA form, the CDR3 reads TGTGCCAGCAGACCGGACAGGGCTGGTCTAAAAACCCAGTACTTC. Protein product: CASRPDRAGLKTQYF.